The 5 T cell receptor beta chains presented below share a single source sample, sequenced in a study of blood T cell repertoires in COVID-19. Profiling relied on immunoSEQ multiplex PCR, and the TCRdb table lists in-frame clones only, not all of them. The table includes about 160,000 clones, 82% detected once. The sample was peripheral blood. The source of these receptors is a middle-aged woman with COVID-19, enrolled during active disease.

The rearrangement uses TRBV4-1 and TRBJ1-3, with D possibly matching TRBD1 (5 bases). CDR3 length: 15 amino acids. CDR1 is MGHRA and CDR2 is YSYEKL in the germline V gene. The ends were cut back, 1 base at V and 2 bases at J, with 9 bases in the middle. For the CDR3, the DNA is TGCGCCAGCAGCCAAGGCGCAGGGACTGGAAACACCATATATTTT. It is translated as CASSQGAGTGNTIYF.

The chain employs TRBV6-5 and TRBJ1-4, with 8 bases that match TRBD1. V shed 7 bases, J shed 8 bases, and the junction held 9 bases outside the gene matches. The CDR3 extends over 14 amino acids. Per the germline V gene, CDR1 is MNHEY and CDR2 is SVGAGI. The CDR3 is CASNTGGRLEKLFF. The DNA for the CDR3 is TGTGCCAGCAATACAGGGGGAAGATTGGAAAAACTGTTTTTT.

The chain links TRBV19 to TRBJ2-2, with D possibly TRBD1 on 6 matching bases. Germline V lookup: CDR1 LNHDA, CDR2 SQIVND (reference sequence). The CDR3 has 14 amino acids. Trimming cost V 4 bases and J 7 bases, with 13 bases left between them. CDR3 protein: CASSKQQGSGELFF. CDR3 nucleotides: TGTGCCAGTAGTAAGCAACAGGGTAGCGGGGAGCTGTTTTTT.

This sequence joins TRBV5-1 and TRBJ2-7; 7 nucleotides agree with TRBD1. V shed 2 bases and J 6 bases; nucleotides not matched to a gene: 2. The CDR3 consists of 12 residues. Germline values: CDR1 SGHRS, CDR2 YFSETQ. CDR3 bases: TGCGCCAGCAGCTTTTCAGGGGGCGAGCAGTACTTC. Its translation is CASSFSGGEQYF.

This clone was picked up a small number of times. V and J are TRBV23-1 and TRBJ2-6; D unclear. TRBV23-1 is reported as an ORF; its role is uncertain. Trimming shortened V by 3 bases and J by 1 base, and 7 bases separated the two germline ends. The CDR3 has 15 amino acids. The CDR3 loop reads CASSHNKSGANVLTF. CDR3 in DNA: TGCGCCAGCAGTCACAACAAATCTGGGGCCAACGTCCTGACTTTC.